This TCR beta chain was identified in a study of blood T cell repertoires in COVID-19. Across the study: PBMCs, B-cell-depleted T cells, or T cells provided the cDNA or gDNA that made up the material.

The repertoire was sequenced with immunoSEQ multiplex PCR; TCRdb's copy has only in-frame clones and lacks some. The sample shows 200,000 to 250,000 clones, 84% of them seen only once. The CDR3 is 14 amino acids. Germline V CDR1 and CDR2: MDHEN, SYDVKM. V dropped 7 bases and J dropped 6 bases, with 15 bases sitting between them. The sample taken for sequencing was peripheral blood. This receptor was taken from a woman over 75 with active or convalescent COVID-19. This chain uses TRBV28 with TRBJ2-2, with D unresolved. CDR3: CASTRSEVAGELFF. In DNA form, the CDR3 reads TGTGCCAGCACCAGAAGTGAAGTCGCCGGGGAGCTGTTTTTT.